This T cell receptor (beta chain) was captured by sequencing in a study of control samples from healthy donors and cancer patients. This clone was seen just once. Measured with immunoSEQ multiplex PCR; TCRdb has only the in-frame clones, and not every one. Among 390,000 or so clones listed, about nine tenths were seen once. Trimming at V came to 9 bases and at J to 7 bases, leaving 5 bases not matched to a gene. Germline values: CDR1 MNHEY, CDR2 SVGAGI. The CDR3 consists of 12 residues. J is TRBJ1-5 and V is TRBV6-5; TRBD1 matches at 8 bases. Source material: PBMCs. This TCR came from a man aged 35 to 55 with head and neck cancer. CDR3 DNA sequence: TGTGCCAGTAAGGGGACAGGCCAGCCCCAGCATTTT. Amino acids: CASKGTGQPQHF.